Detailed here is one T cell receptor (beta chain). Its antigen is undetermined. This sample was included in a study of shared clonotypes between healthy human individuals. Overall study findings and caveats: The authors sampled blood alone, and tissue repertoires likely differ. Few donors limited the genetic and exposure-history diversity represented.

Donors included only healthy HIV-negative adults lacking recent acute infections or vaccinations. TCRdb keeps only in-frame clones here, not all; method: immunoSEQ multiplex PCR. The sample consists of approximately 1,000,000 clones, approximately 80% of them appearing once. V gave up 6 bases and J gave up 2 bases, with 11 bases separating them. The germline CDR1 and CDR2 sequences are SNHLY and FYNNEI. The CDR3 length is 13 residues. The sequence derives from a man between 18 and 29 years old in good health. Some clones in this sample may be carry-over from other donors' samples. Sequenced input: memory CD4+ T cells from PBMCs. The subset is: CD45RA-negative fraction. The rearrangement links TRBV2 to TRBJ2-7; D may be TRBD1 (6 bases). Here the CDR3 DNA reads TGTGCCAGCAGGCGACAGGTACCCTACGAGCAGTACTTC. It yields the protein CASRRQVPYEQYF.